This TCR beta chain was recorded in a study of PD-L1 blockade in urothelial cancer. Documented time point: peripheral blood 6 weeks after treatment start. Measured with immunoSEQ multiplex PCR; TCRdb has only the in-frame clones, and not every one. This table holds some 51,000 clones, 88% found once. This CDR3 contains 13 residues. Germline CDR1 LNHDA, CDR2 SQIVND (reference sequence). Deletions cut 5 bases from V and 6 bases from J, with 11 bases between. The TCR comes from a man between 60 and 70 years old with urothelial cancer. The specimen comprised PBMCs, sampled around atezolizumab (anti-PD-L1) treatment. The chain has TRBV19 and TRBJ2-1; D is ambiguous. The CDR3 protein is CASSSQPGNEQFF. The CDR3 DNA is TGTGCCAGTAGTTCCCAACCGGGCAATGAGCAGTTCTTC.